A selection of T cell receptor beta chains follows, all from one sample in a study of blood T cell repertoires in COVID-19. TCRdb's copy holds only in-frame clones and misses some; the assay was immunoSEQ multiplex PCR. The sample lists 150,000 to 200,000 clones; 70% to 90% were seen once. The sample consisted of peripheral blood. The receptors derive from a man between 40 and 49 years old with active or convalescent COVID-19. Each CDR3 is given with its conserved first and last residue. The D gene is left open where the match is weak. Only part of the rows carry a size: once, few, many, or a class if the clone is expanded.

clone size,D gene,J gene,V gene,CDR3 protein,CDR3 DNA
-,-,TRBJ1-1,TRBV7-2,CASSTSGFTEAFF,TGTGCCAGCAGCACCTCAGGGTTCACTGAAGCTTTCTTT
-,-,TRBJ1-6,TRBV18,CASSLDRFESSPLHF,TGTGCCAGCTCTCTAGACAGGTTTGAGAGTTCACCCCTCCACTTT
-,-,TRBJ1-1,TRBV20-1,CSAPNQGKAFF,TGCAGTGCCCCGAATCAGGGTAAAGCTTTCTTT
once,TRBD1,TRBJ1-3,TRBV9,CASSKLDRGPGNTIYF,TGTGCCAGCAGCAAATTAGACAGGGGACCTGGAAACACCATATATTTT
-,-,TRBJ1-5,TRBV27,CASRLLGVGQPQHF,TGTGCCAGCAGGCTTTTAGGGGTGGGTCAGCCCCAGCATTTT
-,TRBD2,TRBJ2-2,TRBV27,CASSPSGRATGELFF,TGTGCCAGCAGTCCAAGCGGGAGGGCTACCGGGGAGCTGTTTTTT
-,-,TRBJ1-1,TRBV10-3,CAISGKGADTEAFF,TGTGCCATCAGTGGAAAGGGAGCGGACACTGAAGCTTTCTTT
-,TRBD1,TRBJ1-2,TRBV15,CATSRDLRDSYGYTF,TGTGCCACCAGCAGAGATCTTAGGGACAGCTATGGCTACACCTTC
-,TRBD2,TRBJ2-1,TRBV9,CASSVSRIETSGGARYNEQFF,TGTGCCAGCAGCGTGAGTCGTATAGAGACTAGCGGGGGGGCCCGATACAATGAGCAGTTCTTC
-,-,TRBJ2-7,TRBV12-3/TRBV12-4,CASSTGTLYEQYF,TGTGCCAGCAGCACAGGGACCCTCTACGAGCAGTACTTC
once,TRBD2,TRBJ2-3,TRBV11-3,CARGISGLTSTDTQYF,TGTGCCAGGGGGATTTCGGGACTAACTAGCACAGATACGCAGTATTTT
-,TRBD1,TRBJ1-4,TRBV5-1,CASSPGQGGPTNEKLFF,TGCGCCAGCAGCCCGGGACAGGGGGGTCCAACTAATGAAAAACTGTTTTTT